This T cell receptor beta chain was identified in a study of neoadjuvant anti-PD-1 for oral cavity cancer. Study as a whole: Most patients had three to four biweekly doses of 3 mg/kg nivolumab before resection.

The CDR3 covers 13 residues. Germline lookup yields CDR1 LNHDA and CDR2 SQIVND (reference sequence). Trimming cost V 7 bases and J 4 bases, with 13 bases left between them. Specified time point: after neoadjuvant nivolumab, at surgical resection. Repertoires were generated with immunoSEQ multiplex PCR, while TCRdb's copy carries only in-frame clones and drops some. The table records 72,000 or so clones, around 85% of them present only once. V and J are TRBV19 and TRBJ1-2; possible D gene TRBD1, 5 bases. This sequence originates from a person between 40 and 80 years old with oral cavity squamous cell carcinoma. The sample here was PBMCs, taken after nivolumab (anti-PD-1) treatment. The CDR3 protein is CASIQGWSYGYTF. The CDR3 DNA reads as TGTGCCAGTATCCAGGGTTGGAGCTATGGCTACACCTTC.